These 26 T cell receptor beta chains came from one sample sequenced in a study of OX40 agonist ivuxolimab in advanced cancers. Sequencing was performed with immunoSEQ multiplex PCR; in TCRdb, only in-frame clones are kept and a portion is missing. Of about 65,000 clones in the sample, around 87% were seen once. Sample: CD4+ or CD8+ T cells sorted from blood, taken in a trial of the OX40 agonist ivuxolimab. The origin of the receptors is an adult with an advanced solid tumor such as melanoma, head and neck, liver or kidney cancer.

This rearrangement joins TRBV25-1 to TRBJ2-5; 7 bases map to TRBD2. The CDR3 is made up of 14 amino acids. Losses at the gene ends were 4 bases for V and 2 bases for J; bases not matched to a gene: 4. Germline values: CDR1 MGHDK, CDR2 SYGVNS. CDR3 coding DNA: TGTGCCAGCAGTGGCCCCGGGGGGCAAGAGACCCAGTACTTC. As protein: CASSGPGGQETQYF.

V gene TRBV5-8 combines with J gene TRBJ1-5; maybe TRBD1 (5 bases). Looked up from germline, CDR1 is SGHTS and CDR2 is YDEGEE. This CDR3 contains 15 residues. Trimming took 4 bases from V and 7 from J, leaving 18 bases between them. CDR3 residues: CASSPGTDWGQPQHF. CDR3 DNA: TGTGCCAGCAGCCCTGGGACCGACTGGGGGCAGCCCCAGCATTTT.

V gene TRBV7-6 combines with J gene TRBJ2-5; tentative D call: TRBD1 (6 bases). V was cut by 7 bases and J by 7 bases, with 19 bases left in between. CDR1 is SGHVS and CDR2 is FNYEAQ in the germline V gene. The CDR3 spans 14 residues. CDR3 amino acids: CASKPRTGLGTQYF. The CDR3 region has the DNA TGTGCCAGCAAACCACGAACAGGGTTAGGGACCCAGTACTTC.

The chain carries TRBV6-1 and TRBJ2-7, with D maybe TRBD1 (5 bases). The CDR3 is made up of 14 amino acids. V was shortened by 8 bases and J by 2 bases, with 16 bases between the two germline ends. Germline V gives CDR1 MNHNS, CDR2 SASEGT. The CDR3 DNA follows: TGTGCCAGCCTTGAATCAGGGTTGCCCTACGAGCAGTACTTC. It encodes CASLESGLPYEQYF.

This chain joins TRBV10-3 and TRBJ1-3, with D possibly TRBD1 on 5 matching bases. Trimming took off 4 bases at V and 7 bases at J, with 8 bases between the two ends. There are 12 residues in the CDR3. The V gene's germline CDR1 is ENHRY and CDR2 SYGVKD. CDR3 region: CAISGGRNTIYF. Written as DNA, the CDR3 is TGTGCCATCAGTGGGGGCAGGAACACCATATATTTT.

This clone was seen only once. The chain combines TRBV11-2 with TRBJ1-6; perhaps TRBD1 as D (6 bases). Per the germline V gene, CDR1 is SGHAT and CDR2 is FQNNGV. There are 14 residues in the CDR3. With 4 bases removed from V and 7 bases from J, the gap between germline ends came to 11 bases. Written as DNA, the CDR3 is TGTGCCAGCAGCTCCGGGACAAGGAATTCACCCCTCCACTTT. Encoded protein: CASSSGTRNSPLHF.

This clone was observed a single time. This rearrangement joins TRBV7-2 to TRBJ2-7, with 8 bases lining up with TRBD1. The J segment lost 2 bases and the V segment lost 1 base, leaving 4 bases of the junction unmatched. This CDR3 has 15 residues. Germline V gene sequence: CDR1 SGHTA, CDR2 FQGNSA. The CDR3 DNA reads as TGTGCCAGCAGCTTAGGGACAGGGAGAACCTACGAGCAGTACTTC. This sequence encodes CASSLGTGRTYEQYF.

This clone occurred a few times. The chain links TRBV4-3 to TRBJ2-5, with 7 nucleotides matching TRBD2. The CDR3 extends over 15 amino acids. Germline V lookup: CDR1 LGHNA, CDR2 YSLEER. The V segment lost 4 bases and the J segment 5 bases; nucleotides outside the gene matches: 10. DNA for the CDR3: TGCGCCAGCAGCCGGACTTTAGGGGAGGGTGAGACCCAGTACTTC. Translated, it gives CASSRTLGEGETQYF.

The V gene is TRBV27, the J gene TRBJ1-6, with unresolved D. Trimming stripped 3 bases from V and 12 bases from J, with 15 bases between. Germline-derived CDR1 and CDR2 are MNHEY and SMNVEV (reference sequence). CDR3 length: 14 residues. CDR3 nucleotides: TGTGCCAGCAGTTTCCATGCCGATAGTTTACCCCTCCACTTT. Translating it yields CASSFHADSLPLHF.

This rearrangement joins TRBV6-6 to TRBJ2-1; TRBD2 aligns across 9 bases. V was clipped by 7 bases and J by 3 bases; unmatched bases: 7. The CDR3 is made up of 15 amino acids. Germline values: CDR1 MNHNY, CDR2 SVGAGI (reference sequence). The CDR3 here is CASTRSGGFYNEQFF. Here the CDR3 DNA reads TGTGCCAGCACCCGTAGCGGGGGCTTCTACAATGAGCAGTTCTTC.

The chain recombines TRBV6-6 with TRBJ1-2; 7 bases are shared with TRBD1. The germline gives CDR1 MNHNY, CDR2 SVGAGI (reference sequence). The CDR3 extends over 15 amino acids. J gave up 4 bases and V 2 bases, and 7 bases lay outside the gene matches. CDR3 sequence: CASSYGGDRSYGYTF. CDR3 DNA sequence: TGTGCCAGCAGTTACGGCGGGGACAGAAGCTATGGCTACACCTTC.

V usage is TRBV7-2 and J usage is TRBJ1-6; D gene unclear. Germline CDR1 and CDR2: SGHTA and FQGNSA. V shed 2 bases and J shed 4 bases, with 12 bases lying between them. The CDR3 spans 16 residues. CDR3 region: CASSLSSWQYNSPLHF. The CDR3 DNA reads TGTGCCAGCAGCTTATCTTCTTGGCAGTATAATTCACCCCTCCACTTT. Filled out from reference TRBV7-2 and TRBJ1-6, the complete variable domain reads GAGVSQSPSNKVTEKGKDVELRCDPISGHTALYWYRQSLGQGLEFLIYFQGNSAPDKSGLPSDRFSAERTGGSVSTLTIQRTQQEDSAVYLCASSLSSWQYNSPLHFGNGTRLTVT.

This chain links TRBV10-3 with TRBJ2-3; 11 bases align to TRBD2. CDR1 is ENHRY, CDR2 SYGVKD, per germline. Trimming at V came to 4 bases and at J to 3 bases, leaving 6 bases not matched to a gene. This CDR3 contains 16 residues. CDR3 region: CAISVVAGGLTDTQYF. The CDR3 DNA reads TGTGCCATCAGTGTCGTAGCGGGGGGGCTGACAGATACGCAGTATTTT.

The CDR3 DNA is TGTGCCAGCTCACGAGATCGGGATCCTCAGATCTATGGCTACACCTTC. Translating it yields CASSRDRDPQIYGYTF. The V call is TRBV18, the J call TRBJ1-2; D not certain. The CDR3 is made up of 16 amino acids. Looked up from germline, CDR1 is KGHSH and CDR2 is LQKENI. Trimming shortened V by 4 bases and J by 4 bases, and 19 bases separated the two germline ends.

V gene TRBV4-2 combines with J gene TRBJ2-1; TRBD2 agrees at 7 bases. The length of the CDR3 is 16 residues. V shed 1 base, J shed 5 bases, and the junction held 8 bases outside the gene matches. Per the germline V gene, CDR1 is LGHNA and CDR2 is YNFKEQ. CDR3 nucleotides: TGTGCCAGCAGCCAAGCGTGGCTAGCGGATAACAATGAGCAGTTCTTC. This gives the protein CASSQAWLADNNEQFF.

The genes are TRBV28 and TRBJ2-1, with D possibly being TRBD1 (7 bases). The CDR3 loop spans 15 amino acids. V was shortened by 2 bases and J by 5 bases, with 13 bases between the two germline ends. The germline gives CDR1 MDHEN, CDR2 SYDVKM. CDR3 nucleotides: TGTGCCAGCAGTTTAGCCAGGGGGGATAACAATGAGCAGTTCTTC. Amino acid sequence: CASSLARGDNNEQFF. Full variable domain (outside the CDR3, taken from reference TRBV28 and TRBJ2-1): DVKVTQSSRYLVKRTGEKVFLECVQDMDHENMFWYRQDPGLGLRLIYFSYDVKMKEKGDIPEGYSVSREKKERFSLILESASTNQTSMYLCASSLARGDNNEQFFGPGTRLTVL.

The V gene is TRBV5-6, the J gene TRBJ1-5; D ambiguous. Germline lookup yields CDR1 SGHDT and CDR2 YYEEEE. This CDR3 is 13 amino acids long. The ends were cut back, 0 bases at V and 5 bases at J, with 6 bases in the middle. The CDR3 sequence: CASSLGGYQPQHF. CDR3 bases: TGTGCCAGCAGCTTGGGCGGCTATCAGCCCCAGCATTTT. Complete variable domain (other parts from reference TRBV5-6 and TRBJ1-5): DAGVTQSPTHLIKTRGQQVTLRCSPKSGHDTVSWYQQALGQGPQFIFQYYEEEERQRGNFPDRFSGHQFPNYSSELNVNALLLGDSALYLCASSLGGYQPQHFGDGTRLSIL.

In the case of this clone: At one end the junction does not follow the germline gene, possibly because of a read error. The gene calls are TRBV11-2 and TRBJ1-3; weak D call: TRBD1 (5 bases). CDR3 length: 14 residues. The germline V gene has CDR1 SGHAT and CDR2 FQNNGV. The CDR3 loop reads CASSGALTGNTIYF. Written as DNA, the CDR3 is TGTGCCAGCAGCGGGGCCCTAACTGGGAACACCATATATTTT.

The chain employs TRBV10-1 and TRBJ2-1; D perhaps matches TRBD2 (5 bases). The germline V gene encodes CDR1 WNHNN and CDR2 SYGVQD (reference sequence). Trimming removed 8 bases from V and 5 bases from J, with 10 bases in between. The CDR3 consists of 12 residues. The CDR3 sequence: CASAEGNNEQFF. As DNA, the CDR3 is TGCGCCAGCGCAGAGGGCAACAATGAGCAGTTCTTC.

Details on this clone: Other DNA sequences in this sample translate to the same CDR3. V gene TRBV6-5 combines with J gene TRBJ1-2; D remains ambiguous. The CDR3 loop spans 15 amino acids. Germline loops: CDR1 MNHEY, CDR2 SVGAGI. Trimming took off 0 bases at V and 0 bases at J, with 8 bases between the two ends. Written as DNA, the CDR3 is TGTGCCAGCAGTTACTCGAGTCCGGCTAACTATGGCTACACCTTC. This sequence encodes CASSYSSPANYGYTF.

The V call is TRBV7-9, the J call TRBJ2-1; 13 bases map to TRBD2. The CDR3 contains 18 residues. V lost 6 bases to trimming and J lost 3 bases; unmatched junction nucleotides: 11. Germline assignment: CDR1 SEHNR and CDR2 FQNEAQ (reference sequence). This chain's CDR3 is CASRIPGTSGMGYNEQFF. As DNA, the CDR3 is TGTGCCAGCAGAATTCCCGGGACTAGCGGGATGGGCTACAATGAGCAGTTCTTC.

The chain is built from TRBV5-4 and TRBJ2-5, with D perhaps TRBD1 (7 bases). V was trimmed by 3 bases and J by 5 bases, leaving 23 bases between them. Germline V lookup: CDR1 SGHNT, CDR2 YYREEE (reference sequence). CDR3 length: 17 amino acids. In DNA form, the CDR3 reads TGTGCCAGCAGCTCGGGGGCCGTAGGGGGCGCAAGGGAGACCCAGTACTTC. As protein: CASSSGAVGGARETQYF.

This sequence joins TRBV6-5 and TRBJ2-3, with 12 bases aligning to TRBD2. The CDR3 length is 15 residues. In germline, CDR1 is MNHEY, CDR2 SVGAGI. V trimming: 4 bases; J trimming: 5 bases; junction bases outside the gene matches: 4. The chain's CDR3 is CASSSVLAGGDTQYF. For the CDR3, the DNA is TGTGCCAGCAGTTCCGTACTAGCGGGGGGAGATACGCAGTATTTT.

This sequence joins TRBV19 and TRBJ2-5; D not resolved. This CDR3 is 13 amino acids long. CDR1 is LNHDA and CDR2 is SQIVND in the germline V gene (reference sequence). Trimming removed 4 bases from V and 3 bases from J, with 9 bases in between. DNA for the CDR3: TGTGCCAGTAGTACCCAGACGGAAGAGACCCAGTACTTC. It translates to CASSTQTEETQYF.

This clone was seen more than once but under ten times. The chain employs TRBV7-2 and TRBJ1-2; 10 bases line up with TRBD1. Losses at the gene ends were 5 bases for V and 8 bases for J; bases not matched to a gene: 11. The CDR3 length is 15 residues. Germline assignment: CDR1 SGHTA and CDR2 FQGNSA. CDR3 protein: CASSRTPGQGLGYTF. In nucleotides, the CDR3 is TGTGCCAGCAGCCGGACCCCGGGACAGGGGTTAGGCTACACCTTC.

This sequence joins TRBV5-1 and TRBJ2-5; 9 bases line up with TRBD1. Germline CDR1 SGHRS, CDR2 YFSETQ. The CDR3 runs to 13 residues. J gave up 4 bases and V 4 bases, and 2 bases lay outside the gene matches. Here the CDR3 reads CASSKTGGETQYF. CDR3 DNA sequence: TGCGCCAGCAGCAAGACAGGGGGAGAGACCCAGTACTTC.